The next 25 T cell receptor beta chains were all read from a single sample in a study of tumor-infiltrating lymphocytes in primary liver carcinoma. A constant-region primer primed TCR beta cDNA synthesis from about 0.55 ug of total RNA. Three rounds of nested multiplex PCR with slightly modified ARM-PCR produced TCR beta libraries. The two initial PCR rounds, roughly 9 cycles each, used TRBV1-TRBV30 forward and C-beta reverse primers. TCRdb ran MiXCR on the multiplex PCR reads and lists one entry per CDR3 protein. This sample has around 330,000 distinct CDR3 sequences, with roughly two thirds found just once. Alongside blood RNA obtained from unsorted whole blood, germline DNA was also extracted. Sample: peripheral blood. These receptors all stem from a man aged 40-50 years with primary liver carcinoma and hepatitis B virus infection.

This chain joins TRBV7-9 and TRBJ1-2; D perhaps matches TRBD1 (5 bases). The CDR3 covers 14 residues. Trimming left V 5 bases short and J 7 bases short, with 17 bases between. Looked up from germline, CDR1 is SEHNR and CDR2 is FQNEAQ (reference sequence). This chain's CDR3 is CASSARQWETGYTF. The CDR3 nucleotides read TGTGCCAGCAGCGCCCGACAGTGGGAAACTGGCTACACCTTC.

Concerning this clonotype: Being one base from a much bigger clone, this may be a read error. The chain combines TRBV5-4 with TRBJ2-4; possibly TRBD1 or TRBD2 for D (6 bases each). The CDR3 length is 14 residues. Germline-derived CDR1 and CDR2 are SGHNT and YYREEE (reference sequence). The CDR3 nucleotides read TGTGTCAGCTCCCAAGGGGGAGGCCAAAACATTCAGTACTTC. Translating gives CVSSQGGGQNIQYF.

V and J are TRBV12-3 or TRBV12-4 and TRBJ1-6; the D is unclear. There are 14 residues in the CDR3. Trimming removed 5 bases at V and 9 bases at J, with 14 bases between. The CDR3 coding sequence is TGTGCCAGCAGTAATAGGAGCGGCCCTTCACCCCTCCACTTT. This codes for CASSNRSGPSPLHF.

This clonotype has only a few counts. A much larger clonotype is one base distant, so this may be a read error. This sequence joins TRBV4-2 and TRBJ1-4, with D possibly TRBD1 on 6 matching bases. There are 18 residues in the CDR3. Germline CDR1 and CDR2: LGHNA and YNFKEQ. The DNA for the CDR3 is TGTGCCAGCAGCCAAGATCGTGCGCGGGGGGCAACTATTGAAAAACTGTTTTTT. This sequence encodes CASSQDRARGATIEKLFF.

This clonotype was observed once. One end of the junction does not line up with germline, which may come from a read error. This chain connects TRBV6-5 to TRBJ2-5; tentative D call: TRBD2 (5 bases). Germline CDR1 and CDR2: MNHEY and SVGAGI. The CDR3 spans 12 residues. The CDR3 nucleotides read TGTGCTAGCAGTAACAGCGGTGAGACCCAGTACTTC. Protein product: CASSNSGETQYF.

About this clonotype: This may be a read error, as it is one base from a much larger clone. This chain's CDR3 is CASSYSKRGWGTQYF. In nucleotides, the CDR3 is TGTGCCAGCAGTTACTCGAAAAGGGGCTGGGGGACCCAGTACTTC. This chain joins TRBV6-2 or TRBV6-3 and TRBJ2-5, with a possible D match to TRBD1 (5 bases). CDR3 length equals 15 residues. Between the trimmed V and J ends, which lost 0 bases and 7 bases, there was a span of 15 bases. Germline V CDR1 and CDR2: MNHEY, SVGEGT.

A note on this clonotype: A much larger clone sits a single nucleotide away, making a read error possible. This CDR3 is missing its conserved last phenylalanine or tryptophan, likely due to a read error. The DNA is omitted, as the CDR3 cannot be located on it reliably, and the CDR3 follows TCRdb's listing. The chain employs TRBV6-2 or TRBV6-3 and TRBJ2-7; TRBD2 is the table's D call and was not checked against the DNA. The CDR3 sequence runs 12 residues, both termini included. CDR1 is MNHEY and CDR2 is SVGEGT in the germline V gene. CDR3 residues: CASTSPGGPNLL.

The CDR3 coding sequence is TGTGCCAGCAAACGACTAGCGGGGGATTGGGAGCAGTACTTC. The encoded protein is CASKRLAGDWEQYF. The chain is built from TRBV14 and TRBJ2-7; 12 bases align to TRBD2. Germline V gene lookup returns CDR1 SGHDN and CDR2 FVKESK. With 7 bases clipped from V and 7 bases from J, the junction kept 8 bases outside the gene matches. The CDR3 is made up of 14 amino acids.

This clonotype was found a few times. The CDR3 region is CASSRQDWGEQYF. In DNA form, the CDR3 reads TGCGCCAGCAGCCGGCAGGATTGGGGAGAGCAGTACTTC. The V gene is TRBV5-1, the J gene TRBJ2-7; no clear D. Germline CDR1 and CDR2: SGHRS and YFSETQ. V lost 4 bases and J 7 bases, leaving 15 bases between the germline ends. This CDR3 spans 13 amino acids.

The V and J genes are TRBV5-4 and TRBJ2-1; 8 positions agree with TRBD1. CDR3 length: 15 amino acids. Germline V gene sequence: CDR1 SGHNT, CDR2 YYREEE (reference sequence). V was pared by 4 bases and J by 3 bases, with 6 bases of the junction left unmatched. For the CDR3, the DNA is TGTGCCAGCAGCGTGGACAGGGCTATCTACAATGAGCAGTTCTTC. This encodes CASSVDRAIYNEQFF.

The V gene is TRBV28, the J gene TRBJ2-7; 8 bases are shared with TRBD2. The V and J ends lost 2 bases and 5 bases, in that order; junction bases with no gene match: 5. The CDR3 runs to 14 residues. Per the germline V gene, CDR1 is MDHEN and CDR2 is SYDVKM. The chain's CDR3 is CASSLGGRPHEQYF. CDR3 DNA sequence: TGTGCCAGCAGTTTAGGCGGGAGGCCCCACGAGCAGTACTTC.

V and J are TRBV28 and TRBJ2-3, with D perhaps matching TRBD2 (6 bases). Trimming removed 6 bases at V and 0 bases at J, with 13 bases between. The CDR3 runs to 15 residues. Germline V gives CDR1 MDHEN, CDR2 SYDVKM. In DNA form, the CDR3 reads TGTGCCAGCAGACACACTAGCAGAAGCACAGATACGCAGTATTTT. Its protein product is CASRHTSRSTDTQYF. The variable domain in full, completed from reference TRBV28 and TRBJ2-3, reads DVKVTQSSRYLVKRTGEKVFLECVQDMDHENMFWYRQDPGLGLRLIYFSYDVKMKEKGDIPEGYSVSREKKERFSLILESASTNQTSMYLCASRHTSRSTDTQYFGPGTRLTVL.

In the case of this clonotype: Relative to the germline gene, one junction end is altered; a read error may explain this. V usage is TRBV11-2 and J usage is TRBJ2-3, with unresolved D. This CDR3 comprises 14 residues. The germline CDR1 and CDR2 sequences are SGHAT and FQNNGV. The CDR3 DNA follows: TGTGCCAGCAGATTAGAGCCTAGCACAGATACGCAGTATTTT. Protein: CASRLEPSTDTQYF.

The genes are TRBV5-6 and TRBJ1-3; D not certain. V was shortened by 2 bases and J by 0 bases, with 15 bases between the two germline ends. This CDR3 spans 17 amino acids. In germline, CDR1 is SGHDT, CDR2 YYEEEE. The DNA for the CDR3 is TGTGCCAGCAGCTTAGTGATTGGGAGCAACTCTGGAAACACCATATATTTT. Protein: CASSLVIGSNSGNTIYF.

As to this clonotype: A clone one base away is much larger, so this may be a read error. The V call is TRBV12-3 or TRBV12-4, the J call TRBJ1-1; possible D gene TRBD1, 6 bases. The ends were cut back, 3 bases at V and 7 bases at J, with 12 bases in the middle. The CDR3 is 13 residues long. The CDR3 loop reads CASSFTNRDEAFF. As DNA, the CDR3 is TGTGCCAGCAGTTTCACAAACAGGGATGAAGCTTTCTTT.

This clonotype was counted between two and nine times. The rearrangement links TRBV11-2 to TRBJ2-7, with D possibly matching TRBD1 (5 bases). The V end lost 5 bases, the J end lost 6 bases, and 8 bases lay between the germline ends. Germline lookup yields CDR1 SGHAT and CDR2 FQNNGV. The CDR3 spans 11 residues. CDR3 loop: CASSVGVEQYF. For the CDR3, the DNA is TGTGCCAGCAGCGTAGGGGTCGAGCAGTACTTC.

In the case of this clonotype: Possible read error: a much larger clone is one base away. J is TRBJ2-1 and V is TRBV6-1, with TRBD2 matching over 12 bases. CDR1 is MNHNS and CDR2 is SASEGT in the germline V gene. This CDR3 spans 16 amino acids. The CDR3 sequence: CAGSAASGRGDNEQFF. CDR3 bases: TGTGCCGGCAGTGCGGCTAGCGGGAGGGGAGACAATGAGCAGTTCTTC.

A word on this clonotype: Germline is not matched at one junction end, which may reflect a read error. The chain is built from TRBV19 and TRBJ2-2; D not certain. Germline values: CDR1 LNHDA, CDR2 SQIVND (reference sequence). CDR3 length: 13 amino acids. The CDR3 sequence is CANSLLRTGELFF. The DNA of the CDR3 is TGTGCCAATAGTCTACTACGAACCGGGGAGCTGTTTTTT.

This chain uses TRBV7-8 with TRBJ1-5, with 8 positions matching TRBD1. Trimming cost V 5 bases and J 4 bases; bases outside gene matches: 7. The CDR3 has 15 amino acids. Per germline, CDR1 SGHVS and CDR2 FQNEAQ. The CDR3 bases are TGTGCCAGCAGCCCGATCAGGGGGCAGAATCAGCCCCAGCATTTT. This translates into CASSPIRGQNQPQHF.

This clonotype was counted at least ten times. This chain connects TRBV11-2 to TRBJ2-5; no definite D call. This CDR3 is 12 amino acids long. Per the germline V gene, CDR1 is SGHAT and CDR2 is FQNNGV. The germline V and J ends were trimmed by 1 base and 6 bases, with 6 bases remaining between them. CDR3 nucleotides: TGTGCCAGCAGCTTAGTTCCGAAGACCCAGTACTTC. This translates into CASSLVPKTQYF.

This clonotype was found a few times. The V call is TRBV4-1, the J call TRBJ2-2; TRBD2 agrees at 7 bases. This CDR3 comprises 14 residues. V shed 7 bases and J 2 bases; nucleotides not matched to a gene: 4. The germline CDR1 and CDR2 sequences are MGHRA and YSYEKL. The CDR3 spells CASNSGLNTGELFF. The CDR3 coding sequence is TGCGCCAGCAACTCGGGACTAAACACCGGGGAGCTGTTTTTT.

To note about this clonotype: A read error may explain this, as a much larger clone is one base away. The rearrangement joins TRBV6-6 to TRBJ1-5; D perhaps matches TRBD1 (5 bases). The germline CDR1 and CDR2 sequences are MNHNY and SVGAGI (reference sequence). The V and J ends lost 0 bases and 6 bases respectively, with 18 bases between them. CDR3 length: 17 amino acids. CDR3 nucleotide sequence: TGTGCCAGCAGTTACTCGAATATGGGGGGTGGCAGTCAGCCCCAGCATTTT. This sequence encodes CASSYSNMGGGSQPQHF.

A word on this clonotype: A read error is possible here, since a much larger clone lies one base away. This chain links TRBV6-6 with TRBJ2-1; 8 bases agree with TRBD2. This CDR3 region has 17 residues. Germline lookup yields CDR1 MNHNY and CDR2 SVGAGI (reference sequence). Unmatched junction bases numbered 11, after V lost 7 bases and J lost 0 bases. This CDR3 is CASIPKAGESSYNEQFF. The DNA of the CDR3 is TGTGCCAGCATACCCAAAGCGGGGGAGAGCTCCTACAATGAGCAGTTCTTC.

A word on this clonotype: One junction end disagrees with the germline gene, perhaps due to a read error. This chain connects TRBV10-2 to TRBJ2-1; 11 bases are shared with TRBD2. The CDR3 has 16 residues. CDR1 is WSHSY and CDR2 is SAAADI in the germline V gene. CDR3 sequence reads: CVSSGGLAVSYNEQFF. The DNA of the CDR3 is TGCGTCAGCAGCGGGGGACTAGCGGTATCCTACAATGAGCAGTTCTTC.

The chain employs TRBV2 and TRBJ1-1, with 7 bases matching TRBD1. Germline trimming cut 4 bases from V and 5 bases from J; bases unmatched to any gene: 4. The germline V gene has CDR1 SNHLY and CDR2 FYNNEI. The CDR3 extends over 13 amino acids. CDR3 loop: CASSGRGGTEAFF. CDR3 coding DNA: TGTGCCAGCAGTGGCAGGGGGGGTACTGAAGCTTTCTTT.